The 15 T cell receptor beta chains below come from one sample, sequenced in a study of blood T cell repertoires in COVID-19. Here immunoSEQ multiplex PCR was the method, and the copy in TCRdb shows in-frame clones only, minus some. The table shows about 130,000 clones, with around 79% occurring only once. Sample: peripheral blood. These receptors originate from a woman in her sixties or seventies with COVID-19, enrolled during active disease.

The J gene is TRBJ2-2, the V gene TRBV27; D is ambiguous. From germline, CDR1 is MNHEY and CDR2 SMNVEV (reference sequence). This CDR3 contains 14 residues. Trimming pared 2 bases from V and 1 base from J, leaving 5 bases between. Written as DNA, the CDR3 is TGTGCCAGCAGTTTAAGAGGGAACACCGGGGAGCTGTTTTTT. Encoded protein: CASSLRGNTGELFF.

DNA for the CDR3: TGTGCCAGCACCCCAGAGGGAGCCTATGGCTACACCTTC. Translated, it gives CASTPEGAYGYTF. The gene calls are TRBV6-5 and TRBJ1-2; D remains unclear. The CDR3 has 13 residues. The V end was cut by 7 bases, the J end by 4 bases, with 13 bases between. Looked up from germline, CDR1 is MNHEY and CDR2 is SVGAGI.

This chain links TRBV5-1 with TRBJ2-5, with D unresolved. Per the germline V gene, CDR1 is SGHRS and CDR2 is YFSETQ. Trimming removed 2 bases at V and 2 bases at J, with 10 bases between. The CDR3 is 14 residues long. CDR3 bases: TGCGCCAGCAGCTTCGAACTAAAACAAGAGACCCAGTACTTC. This sequence encodes CASSFELKQETQYF.

The chain couples TRBV25-1 to TRBJ1-2; possibly TRBD1 for D (5 bases). The CDR3 has 15 amino acids. Between the trimmed V and J ends, which lost 8 bases and 6 bases, there was a span of 22 bases. Looked up from germline, CDR1 is MGHDK and CDR2 is SYGVNS. The CDR3 DNA reads as TGTGCCAGCTTCGCCGCGGGGCTCGGAAGCGATGGCTACACCTTC. Translating gives CASFAAGLGSDGYTF.

This sequence joins TRBV11-2 and TRBJ2-7; 8 nucleotides line up with TRBD1. Germline V CDR1 and CDR2: SGHAT, FQNNGV. The length of the CDR3 is 15 residues. V was clipped by 2 bases and J by 3 bases; unmatched bases: 6. Here the CDR3 reads CASSLIGTGLYEQYF. CDR3 sequence (DNA): TGTGCCAGCAGCTTAATTGGGACAGGCCTCTACGAGCAGTACTTC.

The table lists this clone with a count of one. The chain couples TRBV9 to TRBJ2-3, with 11 bases that match TRBD2. J lost 5 bases, V lost 6 bases, and 11 bases had no gene match. Germline lookup yields CDR1 SGDLS and CDR2 YYNGEE. The CDR3 spans 16 residues. In DNA form, the CDR3 reads TGTGCCAGCAAGATTGGGCCTAGCGGGGGGAAAGATACGCAGTATTTT. Protein product: CASKIGPSGGKDTQYF.

J is TRBJ1-1 and V is TRBV7-9, with D possibly being TRBD1 (6 bases). Germline CDR1 SEHNR, CDR2 FQNEAQ (reference sequence). The V end was cut by 5 bases, the J end by 3 bases, with 22 bases between. CDR3 length equals 17 residues. This CDR3 reads CASSEPSYRVAYTEAFF. CDR3 in DNA: TGTGCCAGCAGCGAACCCTCTTACAGGGTTGCGTACACTGAAGCTTTCTTT.

V gene TRBV3-1 (or the pseudogene TRBV3-2) combines with J gene TRBJ2-3; 8 bases align to TRBD1. With V trimmed by 4 bases and J by 12 bases, 9 bases remained unmatched. The germline gives CDR1 LGHDT, CDR2 YNNKEL (reference sequence). This CDR3 contains 13 residues. The CDR3 loop reads CASSPLDRGRQYF. Here the CDR3 DNA reads TGTGCCAGCAGCCCCCTCGACAGGGGAAGACAGTATTTT.

This clone was counted only a few times. The chain recombines TRBV19 with TRBJ1-5; D uncertain. Per germline, CDR1 LNHDA and CDR2 SQIVND (reference sequence). This CDR3 is built from 14 residues. The V end lost 7 bases, the J end lost 6 bases, and 16 bases lay between the germline ends. The CDR3 nucleotides read TGTGCCAGTACCGTAGGAGGCGCTCCTCAGCCCCAGCATTTT. The encoded protein is CASTVGGAPQPQHF.

The V call is TRBV5-1, the J call TRBJ2-3; 8 bases line up with TRBD1. Germline CDR1 and CDR2: SGHRS and YFSETQ. J lost 8 bases, V lost 4 bases, and 3 bases had no gene match. This CDR3 has 12 amino acids. The CDR3 nucleotides are TGCGCCAGCAGCCACGACAGGGGTACGCAGTATTTT. Protein product: CASSHDRGTQYF.

The V gene is TRBV7-6, the J gene TRBJ2-5; TRBD2 matches at 7 bases. The germline gives CDR1 SGHVS, CDR2 FNYEAQ. The V and J ends lost 5 bases and 2 bases, in that order; junction bases with no gene match: 5. The length of the CDR3 is 14 residues. Here the CDR3 reads CASSPTSTQETQYF. CDR3 sequence (DNA): TGTGCCAGCAGCCCGACTAGCACTCAAGAGACCCAGTACTTC.

This sequence joins TRBV7-9 and TRBJ2-5, with D tentatively TRBD1 (5 bases). There are 15 residues in the CDR3. Deletions cut 3 bases from V and 5 bases from J, with 16 bases between. Germline V gene data show CDR1 as SEHNR and CDR2 as FQNEAQ (reference sequence). As DNA, the CDR3 is TGTGCCAGCAGCTTCTCTACAGGCTTCGGGGAGACCCAGTACTTC. Protein sequence: CASSFSTGFGETQYF.

This chain joins TRBV28 and TRBJ1-5; D ambiguous. From germline, CDR1 is MDHEN and CDR2 SYDVKM. V was cut by 5 bases and J by 1 base, with 6 bases left in between. The CDR3 spans 13 residues. The CDR3 DNA reads TGTGCCAGCAGTGAGAACAGCAATCAGCCCCAGCATTTT. Translation gives CASSENSNQPQHF.

DNA for the CDR3: TGTGCCAGCAGTTTCTATAGCGGGGGGGCTTATGAGCAGTTCTTC. Amino acid sequence: CASSFYSGGAYEQFF. The chain has TRBV6-5 and TRBJ2-1; 11 nucleotides line up with TRBD2. This CDR3 is 15 amino acids long. Germline V CDR1 and CDR2: MNHEY, SVGAGI. V shed 4 bases and J 8 bases; nucleotides not matched to a gene: 7.

The chain joins TRBV7-6 to TRBJ2-2, with a tentative D call TRBD1 (5 bases). The CDR3 sequence is 15 residues long. With 0 bases removed from V and 3 bases from J, the gap between germline ends came to 8 bases. Germline V gives CDR1 SGHVS, CDR2 FNYEAQ. The CDR3 loop reads CASSLAVQDTGELFF. The CDR3 DNA reads TGTGCCAGCAGCTTAGCGGTACAGGACACCGGGGAGCTGTTTTTT.